This T cell receptor beta chain was observed in a study of cytomegalovirus exposure and HLA in healthy donors (dated by TCRdb to about 2017). Regarding the study in general: An earlier analysis of more than 550 of the donors reported approximately 260 Gb of sequence data and 95 million to 140 million unique TCR beta sequences obtained from around 170 million T cells. An early release that covered about 640 HLA-typed donors contained approximately 300 gigabases of sequencing data and some 87 million unique TCR sequences. Among the roughly 410 genotyped donors, under 90% belonged to the genetic ancestry cluster associated with self-reported Caucasian donors. The study was designed to test whether signatures of past pathogen exposure could be identified by cataloging public T cell receptors. The study used immunosequencing to profile the T cell repertoires of about 670 subjects and linked those repertoires to cytomegalovirus serostatus. Besides the first cohort of hundreds of subjects, a separate validation cohort made up of over 95 different subjects was used. The study combined high-throughput TCR immunosequencing, statistical association of individual TCRs with disease status, and machine learning to predict cytomegalovirus infection status. A later analysis re-analyzed previously published TCR beta repertoires from several hundred donors and added high-resolution HLA genotyping to study TCR occurrence patterns. The later analysis used no new phenotypic data to find candidate immune exposures, relying instead on TCR beta sequences and their occurrence across donors. In an earlier analysis of a few hundred of the donors, high-throughput TCR beta sequencing was used to judge whether each TCR beta V gene segment behaved as functional or pseudogenic. Alongside the repertoire data, information on donor age, sex, ethnicity and CMV serostatus was compiled. In a later genetic analysis, genome-wide SNP genotypes for 398 of the 666 donors were used, and that subset was treated as a discovery cohort. All discovery cohort repertoires had been generated on a single sequencing platform. HLA typing covered class I and class II loci at four-digit resolution. The number of donors typed differed by locus, with about 629-640 for A, B, C, DRB1 and DQB1, 522 for DQA1, 600 to 610 for DPA1, and about 450 for DPB1. Because of strong linkage in the cohort, five DR-DQ haplotypes were treated as single units for association and clustering. On average, around 240,000 unique TCR beta nucleotide sequences were sequenced per donor among 398 genotyped donors of the cohort, with about 19% of those sequences being non-productive. Overall study outcomes, separate from this receptor: Three of the identified cytomegalovirus-associated TCR beta chains were confirmed in vitro to be specific for cytomegalovirus antigens. Most TCR sequences were observed very rarely across donors, whereas some public TCRs were present in many individuals. The earlier analysis of approximately 590 of the donors excluded roughly 17 rarely observed V segments, including chromosome 9 orphons, because counts were too low. Several of the top co-occurrence clusters appeared to be linked to parvovirus B19, influenza, CMV and Epstein-Barr virus, according to a later analysis. The cohort was sequenced for TCR beta chains only, and without alpha or paired-chain data the features that could be detected were limited. In a later analysis, TCR association rates were found to vary across HLA loci, with the most associated TCRs seen for DRB1 alleles and the fewest for HLA-C alleles. Linkage disequilibrium might explain the correlated functional status among segregating V segments, but an unknown experimental factor could not be ruled out. V-gene and J-gene trimming of TCR beta chains was associated with a missense DCLRE1C variant in a later genetic analysis, and the association was replicated in an independent cohort. Some IMGT-functional V segments, including TRBV6-2 and TRBV6-3, could not be told apart with the 87-base-pair reads, so those segments were excluded. Broadly in line with IMGT annotations, most TCR beta V segments showed up in productive rearrangements about 87% or about 30% of the time in an earlier analysis of 587 of the donors. In a later analysis, HLA-associated TCR beta chains showed more clonal expansion and lower generation probabilities than non-associated chains that were equally common. A further reported finding was that TCR beta sequences accurately predicted the HLA-A and HLA-B alleles for most subjects in the first cohort. The authors suggested that the approach could potentially be extended to other disease states and immunological phenotypes. Presence/absence analyses assumed roughly uniform sequencing depth across donors, an assumption that may not hold. The only immune exposure information available for the cohort was CMV serostatus. In a later genetic analysis, fewer N-insertions in productive TCRs were reported among donors in an Asian-associated ancestry cluster than the 666-donor mean. A later analysis found that most CMV-associated TCR beta chains appeared HLA-restricted, with HLA associations seemingly driven largely by CMV exposure. A total of about 180 TCR beta chains were listed by the study as associated with cytomegalovirus. In both the original and validation cohorts, the classifier was reported to diagnose cytomegalovirus status with high specificity and sensitivity. HLA typing was unavailable for some donors at each locus, so association tests used only the typed subset. At a false discovery rate of 0.05, a later analysis linked fewer than 20,000 TCR beta sequences to specific HLA alleles. When HLA alleles, especially DR and DQ, strongly co-occurred, attributing TCR associations to individual alleles was difficult. A group of highly shared sequence variants was considered likely to be a technical artifact of the sequencing pipeline.

The cohort was made up of approximately 670 healthy bone marrow donors. Cohort members were all nominally healthy when sampled, although unrecorded immune exposures were likely present. The donor was CMV seropositive and belonged to the group of some 290 seropositive cohort members. Every donor gave a peripheral blood sample, and the peripheral blood mononuclear cells from that sample were used for TCR beta sequencing. The Qiagen DNeasy Blood Extraction Kit was used to extract genomic DNA from the blood cell samples. The CDR3, from cysteine to phenylalanine, totals 13 residues. Here the CDR3 DNA is all that survives: 39 bases in frame from base 1. From the germline V gene, CDR1 is MGHRA and CDR2 is YSYEKL. V and J lose 0 bases and 3 bases, and a span of 6 bases separates them. The protocol used for the library was the immunoSEQ multiplex PCR assay. The multiplex PCR relied on a mix of 60 forward primers for TCR Vbeta segments and 13 reverse primers for TCR Jbeta segments. The CDR3 region of rearranged TCR beta genes was amplified from genomic DNA by a multiplex PCR assay. On the Illumina HiSeq System, the amplified TCR beta libraries were sequenced as 87-base-pair reads. The published analysis was carried out like this. In a later analysis, some 80 million unique TCR beta chains were counted across the 500 to 850 repertoires, and around 11 million of these chains were shared by at least two donors. Raw reads were error-corrected and collapsed into unique sequences by a nearest-neighbor algorithm in which closely related sequences were merged to remove PCR and sequencing errors. CDR3 sequences were aligned to IMGT reference sequences to assign V, D and J gene segments. Each retained sequence needed at least a six-nucleotide match to both a V gene segment and a J gene segment. A rearrangement was called productive if the CDR3 had no stop codons and remained in frame with V and J, and every other rearrangement was called non-productive. CDR3 was defined by IMGT convention, running from the second conserved V-encoded cysteine to the conserved J-encoded phenylalanine. In an earlier analysis of more than 550 of the donors, sequences lacking an unambiguous match to a single V gene segment were excluded. An earlier analysis of 500 to 700 of the donors classified V segments as functional when productive rearrangements were above 56.7% and as segregating when the standard deviation between donors was above 5%. A statistical classification framework was built to diagnose cytomegalovirus status from the catalog of TCR beta chain sequences. V and J gene assignment, in a later analysis, came from comparing TCR nucleotide sequences with IMGT/GENE-DB human TR gene sequences. A later analysis assigned CDR3 sequences and most-parsimonious VDJ recombination scenarios with the TCRdist pipeline. In a later analysis, every TCR beta chain was defined by the combination of its CDR3 amino acid sequence and its V-gene family, and reads without a unique V-gene family were dropped. To address suspected cross-contamination and a sequencing artifact, a later analysis removed under 600 highly shared, low-generation-probability nucleotide sequences. A later analysis calculated a clonal expansion index for each public chain from normalized within-repertoire ranks of inferred template counts. A later analysis computed generation probabilities with a VDJ recombination model fitted to out-of-frame rearrangements, and checked the results against IGoR. A later analysis scored TCR-TCR, TCR-HLA and TCR-CMV co-occurrence with hypergeometric tests, applying a repertoire-size bias correction to TCR pairs. A later analysis estimated false discovery rates by permuting HLA or CMV assignments 20 times. In a later analysis, co-occurring TCRs were grouped using DBSCAN, and TCRdist sequence similarity was added for clustering within HLA-allele-positive subsets. Repertoires with fewer than 30,000 or more than 120,000 public chains were left out of co-occurrence clustering, as were four to six repertoires with anomalous nucleotide sharing. Entries here come from immuneACCESS through TCRdb and include only in-frame sequences with V and J called. Some clones fail to appear in such tables; in the studies checked, an unresolved V gene covers under half of the shortfall, and the cause of the remainder is unknown. V and J calls and clone size are those listed in that table; D and trimming were worked out from the DNA. Within this sample are 110,000 to 150,000 clones, with approximately 82% of them counted one time only. The ten biggest clones cover roughly 10% of the sample.

Worth noting for this clone: The target of this receptor is not known. No base quality values were provided; no much bigger clone lies one nucleotide off.

The sample taken for sequencing was PBMCs. In this chain, TRBV4-1 is recombined with TRBJ2-7; matching of 5 bases hints at TRBD2 as the D gene. This TCR came from a woman aged 55-70 years in good health and CMV-seropositive. In nucleotide form, the sequence is TGCGCCAGCAGCCAAGATCGGGGCTACGAGCAGTACTTC. Protein translation: CASSQDRGYEQYF.